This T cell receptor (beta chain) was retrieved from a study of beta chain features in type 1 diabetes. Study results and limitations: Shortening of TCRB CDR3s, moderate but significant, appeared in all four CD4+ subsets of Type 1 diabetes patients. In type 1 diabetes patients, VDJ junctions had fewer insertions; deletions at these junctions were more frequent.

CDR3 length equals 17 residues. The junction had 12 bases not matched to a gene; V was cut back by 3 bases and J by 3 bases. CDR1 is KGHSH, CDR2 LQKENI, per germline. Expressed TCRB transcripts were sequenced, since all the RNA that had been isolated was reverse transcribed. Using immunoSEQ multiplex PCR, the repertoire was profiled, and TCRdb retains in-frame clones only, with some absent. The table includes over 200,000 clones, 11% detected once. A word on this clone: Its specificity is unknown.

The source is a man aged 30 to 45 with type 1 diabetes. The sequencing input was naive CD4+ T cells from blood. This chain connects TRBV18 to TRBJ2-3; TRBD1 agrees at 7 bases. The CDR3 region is CASSPPGQLRTTDTQYF. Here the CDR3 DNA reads TGTGCCAGCTCACCCCCGGGACAGCTTAGGACGACAGATACGCAGTATTTT.